Listed here are 15 T cell receptor beta chains from one sample, sequenced in a study of T cells after yellow fever vaccination. MiXCR was run by TCRdb on the 5' RACE reads, yielding one entry per CDR3 protein. This sample carries fewer than 350,000 distinct CDR3 sequences, 3.5% to 4.5% of them seen once, and the ten largest clones take approximately 19%. The sample was PBMCs, taken 15 days after the yellow fever booster vaccination. The origin of the receptors is a man in his late teens or twenties who received the YFV17D yellow fever vaccine.

This clonotype came up many times. The V gene is TRBV6-6, the J gene TRBJ1-5, with D hard to call. V was shortened by 0 bases and J by 4 bases, with 10 bases between the two germline ends. The CDR3 totals 15 residues. Per germline, CDR1 MNHNY and CDR2 SVGAGI (reference sequence). The CDR3 loop reads CASSYSGRVNQPQHF. The CDR3 DNA sequence: TGTGCCAGCAGTTACTCAGGCCGAGTAAATCAGCCCCAGCATTTT.

Many counts were recorded for this clonotype. V is TRBV20-1 and J is TRBJ1-1, with 10 bases that match TRBD1. V gave up 6 bases and J gave up 3 bases; unmatched junction bases: 7. CDR1 and CDR2 from the germline V gene are DFQATT and SNEGSKA (reference sequence). The CDR3 loop spans 14 amino acids. This CDR3 reads CSAAPGQGHTEAFF. Here the CDR3 DNA reads TGCAGTGCAGCCCCGGGACAGGGGCACACTGAAGCTTTCTTT.

The V gene is TRBV6-1, the J gene TRBJ1-1; D remains unclear. The CDR3 contains 15 residues. Per germline, CDR1 MNHNS and CDR2 SASEGT. Trimming took off 6 bases at V and 2 bases at J, with 16 bases between the two ends. CDR3 bases: TGTGCCAGCAGCGAAAGCGGAAGACTTAACACTGAAGCTTTCTTT. Amino acid sequence: CASSESGRLNTEAFF.

CDR3 sequence: CASSLFERAFF. CDR3 nucleotides: TGTGCCAGCAGCTTATTTGAGAGAGCTTTCTTT. The chain has TRBV7-2 and TRBJ1-1; D call uncertain. The CDR3 loop spans 11 amino acids. With 2 bases removed from V and 10 bases from J, the gap between germline ends came to 8 bases. Per germline, CDR1 SGHTA and CDR2 FQGNSA.

This clonotype has a handful of counts. The CDR3, as DNA: TGTGCCAGCAGTTACTCGATTTTAGGAGGGGGAAAGAACACTGAAGCTTTCTTT. Translated: CASSYSILGGGKNTEAFF. The chain is built from TRBV6-5 and TRBJ1-1; possible D gene TRBD1, 6 bases. Germline CDR1 MNHEY, CDR2 SVGAGI. With 0 bases removed from V and 1 base from J, the gap between germline ends came to 18 bases. CDR3 length equals 18 residues.

This clonotype came up many times. The rearrangement links TRBV5-1 to TRBJ2-1, with TRBD2 matching 7 bases. The CDR3 is 17 residues long. Trimming at V came to 5 bases and at J to 1 base, leaving 12 bases not matched to a gene. Germline CDR1 and CDR2: SGHRS and YFSETQ. The CDR3 DNA sequence: TGCGCCAGCAGTCCCTCTAGCGGCGGTACGTCCTACAATGAGCAGTTCTTC. Its protein is CASSPSSGGTSYNEQFF. Variable domain in full (rest from reference TRBV5-1 and TRBJ2-1): KAGVTQTPRYLIKTRGQQVTLSCSPISGHRSVSWYQQTPGQGLQFLFEYFSETQRNKGNFPGRFSGRQFSNSRSEMNVSTLELGDSALYLCASSPSSGGTSYNEQFFGPGTRLTVL.

This clonotype was seen a few times. The chain combines TRBV4-3 with TRBJ1-1; a weak D match, TRBD1 (5 bases). Trimming took 1 base from V and 0 from J, leaving 18 bases between them. Germline V gene sequence: CDR1 LGHNA, CDR2 YSLEER. CDR3 length: 18 amino acids. CDR3 in DNA: TGCGCCAGCAGCCAAGCGGTAGCGGGGGGAATAGTGAACACTGAAGCTTTCTTT. This gives the protein CASSQAVAGGIVNTEAFF.

In this sample, this clonotype turned up a few times. V gene TRBV20-1 combines with J gene TRBJ2-1; no definite D call. Germline V gives CDR1 DFQATT, CDR2 SNEGSKA (reference sequence). The V gene lost 3 bases and the J gene lost 0 bases, with 12 bases spanning the gap. This CDR3 is built from 15 residues. Written as DNA, the CDR3 is TGCAGTGCTAGCTTGGGCTTGAGCTCCTACAATGAGCAGTTCTTC. This translates into CSASLGLSSYNEQFF.

The chain combines TRBV20-1 with TRBJ2-3; D is unresolved. V dropped 3 bases and J dropped 1 base, with 14 bases sitting between them. The CDR3 sequence is 15 residues long. The germline V gene has CDR1 DFQATT and CDR2 SNEGSKA (reference sequence). CDR3 coding DNA: TGCAGTGCTAGTGGGGTAGGGTCCGGCACAGATACGCAGTATTTT. It is translated as CSASGVGSGTDTQYF.

V gene TRBV7-2 combines with J gene TRBJ2-1, with 7 bases aligning to TRBD1. Germline CDR1 and CDR2: SGHTA and FQGNSA. The trim removed 5 bases at V and 10 bases at J, leaving 14 bases unmatched. The length of the CDR3 is 15 residues. In nucleotides, the CDR3 is TGTGCCAGCAGCGACGCCGGGACAGTTTTGTGGGAGCAGTTCTTC. It specifies CASSDAGTVLWEQFF.

This clonotype was counted a few times. The chain carries TRBV12-3 or TRBV12-4 and TRBJ1-5; 7 nucleotides match TRBD1. This CDR3 region has 16 residues. After removal of 5 bases from V and 0 bases from J, the junction contained 7 bases not matched to a gene. In nucleotides, the CDR3 is TGTGCCAGCAGTGGGGGACAGACGTATAGCAATCAGCCCCAGCATTTT. Residues: CASSGGQTYSNQPQHF.

This clonotype was counted only a few times. This chain links TRBV10-3 with TRBJ1-6; D is ambiguous. Looked up from germline, CDR1 is ENHRY and CDR2 is SYGVKD. The CDR3 consists of 15 residues. Trimming took off 0 bases at V and 0 bases at J, with 3 bases between the two ends. DNA for the CDR3: TGTGCCATCAGTGAGTCAGTCTCCTATAATTCACCCCTCCACTTT. Its protein product is CAISESVSYNSPLHF.

At least ten counts were recorded for this clonotype. The V gene is TRBV7-9, the J gene TRBJ2-2, with a tentative D call TRBD2 (6 bases). There are 16 residues in the CDR3. CDR1 and CDR2 from the germline V gene are SEHNR and FQNEAQ (reference sequence). Trimming left V 5 bases short and J 1 base short, with 14 bases between. In DNA form, the CDR3 reads TGTGCCAGCAGCCCAGTGGGCGGGGTGAACACCGGGGAGCTGTTTTTT. Amino acid sequence: CASSPVGGVNTGELFF. Full variable domain (remainder filled in from reference TRBV7-9 and TRBJ2-2): DTGVSQNPRHKITKRGQNVTFRCDPISEHNRLYWYRQTLGQGPEFLTYFQNEAQLEKSRLLSDRFSAERPKGSFSTLEIQRTEQGDSAMYLCASSPVGGVNTGELFFGEGSRLTVL.

Many counts were recorded for this clonotype. The chain uses TRBV6-6 and TRBJ2-7, with D possibly matching TRBD2 (6 bases). Per germline, CDR1 MNHNY and CDR2 SVGAGI (reference sequence). The CDR3 sequence is 17 residues long. Trimming stripped 5 bases from V and 1 base from J, with 21 bases between. CDR3 DNA sequence: TGTGCCAGCAGTCCTCCTCCTAGCGTTGGGTTTTCCTACGAGCAGTACGTC. It encodes CASSPPPSVGFSYEQYV.

The chain recombines TRBV7-8 with TRBJ1-1; maybe TRBD1 (5 bases). Germline CDR1 and CDR2: SGHVS and FQNEAQ. V was cut by 0 bases and J by 5 bases, with 10 bases left in between. The CDR3 has 14 residues. CDR3 sequence (DNA): TGTGCCAGCAGCTTAGCATATCAGGGAACTGAAGCTTTCTTT. This encodes CASSLAYQGTEAFF.